One and the same sample provided the 7 T cell receptor beta chains below, sequenced in a study of naive and memory T cell subsets. Their target antigens are unknown. Study conclusions and caveats: A few larger clonotypes appeared in naive repertoires, especially CD8, possibly memory cells re-expressing CD45RA.

Both TRBC1 and TRBC2 were covered by a beta constant-region primer of two equimolar oligonucleotides. Four rounds of PCR amplified the ligated cDNA using nested alpha and beta constant-region primers plus SP2. Via MiXCR, TCRdb re-called the UMI-ligation and nested PCR reads, giving one row per CDR3 protein. Seen here are around 160,000 distinct CDR3 sequences, 22% observed once, and the top ten hold roughly 0.1%. Sequencing was carried out using naive CD4+ T cells from blood. The source of these receptors is a human donor in good health.

The chain employs TRBV7-2 and TRBJ2-3; the match to TRBD2 covers 7 bases. The CDR3 loop spans 15 amino acids. Trimming removed 3 bases from V and 3 bases from J; junction bases left unmatched: 6. The germline V gene has CDR1 SGHTA and CDR2 FQGNSA. CDR3 loop: CASSLTGGMTDTQYF. The CDR3 nucleotides are TGTGCCAGCAGCTTGACGGGAGGAATGACAGATACGCAGTATTTT.

This clonotype was counted at least ten times. The chain links TRBV5-1 to TRBJ2-2, with D perhaps matching TRBD1 (6 bases). The germline V gene encodes CDR1 SGHRS and CDR2 YFSETQ. Deletions cut 6 bases from V and 4 bases from J, with 13 bases between. The CDR3 has 14 amino acids. CDR3 residues: CASTGALATGELFF. The DNA of the CDR3 is TGCGCCAGCACAGGGGCACTGGCCACCGGGGAGCTGTTTTTT.

The CDR3 loop reads CASSTHRVAYDEQFF. The CDR3 bases are TGTGCCAGCAGCACCCACAGGGTGGCTTACGATGAGCAGTTCTTC. The gene calls are TRBV6-5 and TRBJ2-1, with a possible D match to TRBD1 (6 bases). With 6 bases removed from V and 8 bases from J, the gap between germline ends came to 20 bases. The CDR3 consists of 15 residues. Germline V gives CDR1 MNHEY, CDR2 SVGAGI.

The chain combines TRBV9 with TRBJ2-3; TRBD2 aligns across 8 bases. The CDR3 length is 15 residues. The germline gives CDR1 SGDLS, CDR2 YYNGEE. V lost 2 bases and J lost 2; bases outside the gene matches: 4. The CDR3 reads CASSVTSGTTDTQYF. The CDR3 DNA reads TGTGCCAGCAGCGTTACTAGCGGCACCACAGATACGCAGTATTTT.

This chain links TRBV20-1 with TRBJ2-7; maybe TRBD2 (6 bases). The CDR3 runs 14 residues. Trimming left V 7 bases short and J 5 bases short, with 21 bases between. Per the germline V gene, CDR1 is DFQATT and CDR2 is SNEGSKA (reference sequence). Here the CDR3 DNA reads TGCAGTGTCAGCGGGCGAGCTGCTAGGCACGAGCAGTACTTC. Translating gives CSVSGRAARHEQYF.

This clonotype was recorded at least ten times. The chain has TRBV6-5 and TRBJ1-4; maybe TRBD1 (6 bases). The CDR3 has 13 residues. Germline V gene data show CDR1 as MNHEY and CDR2 as SVGAGI. Between the trimmed V and J ends, which lost 5 bases and 8 bases, there was a span of 12 bases. CDR3 sequence (DNA): TGTGCCAGCAGTACAGGGTACGGCGAAAAACTGTTTTTT. Residues: CASSTGYGEKLFF.

Only a few counts were recorded for this clonotype. The chain uses TRBV6-1 and TRBJ2-7; possibly TRBD1 for D (6 bases). The V gene lost 6 bases and the J gene lost 0 bases, with 15 bases spanning the gap. Germline V gene data show CDR1 as MNHNS and CDR2 as SASEGT. This CDR3 has 15 amino acids. The CDR3 loop reads CASRLRQELSYEQYF. The CDR3 bases are TGTGCCAGCAGGCTCCGACAGGAGCTCTCCTACGAGCAGTACTTC.